The 18 T cell receptor beta chains below all came from one sample that was sequenced in a study of metastatic and nonmetastatic thyroid tumors. TCRdb reprocessed the PCR reads using MiXCR. The sample has roughly 34,000 clones, roughly 15% seen once. Prior to thyroid surgery, none of the patients had received any treatment. Sequenced input: blood. Receptors were obtained from a male donor with papillary thyroid cancer or a benign thyroid nodule (not recorded which). Some clones in this sample may be carry-over from other donors' samples.

The chain joins TRBV11-3 to TRBJ2-1; tentative D call: TRBD1 (6 bases). Germline loops: CDR1 SGHNT, CDR2 YENEEA. V lost 3 bases, J lost 10 bases, and 10 bases lay in between. CDR3 length: 12 residues. The CDR3 reads CASSFRDTEQFF. As DNA, the CDR3 is TGTGCCAGCAGCTTTAGGGACACCGAGCAGTTCTTC.

The chain joins TRBV4-3 to TRBJ1-2; a weak D match, TRBD1 (5 bases). This CDR3 has 16 amino acids. Deletions cut 0 bases from V and 4 bases from J, with 15 bases between. Per germline, CDR1 LGHNA and CDR2 YSLEER. As DNA, the CDR3 is TGCGCCAGCAGCCAAGAAAGTCCCCGGGACCCCTATGGCTACACCTTC. It encodes CASSQESPRDPYGYTF.

A remark on this clone: Mismatch with germline at one junction end may stem from a read error. The chain combines TRBV5-1 with TRBJ2-5, with 7 nucleotides matching TRBD2. The CDR3 contains 14 residues. Germline CDR1 and CDR2: SGHRS and YFSETQ. CDR3 nucleotides: TGCGCCAGCACCAGCGGGGCCCTACAAGAGGCCCAGTACTTC. Its translation: CASTSGALQEAQYF.

This clone occurred many times. The V and J genes are TRBV14 and TRBJ1-2, with TRBD1 matching 7 bases. CDR1 SGHDN and CDR2 FVKESK come from the germline V gene. V shed 1 base, J shed 8 bases, and the junction held 7 bases outside the gene matches. The CDR3 spans 14 residues. The CDR3 region has the DNA TGTGCCAGCAGCCAAGGACAGGGAGTATGGGGCTACACCTTC. Translation: CASSQGQGVWGYTF.

This clone was counted many times. The chain uses TRBV19 and TRBJ2-3; D gene ambiguous. This CDR3 region has 13 residues. Germline CDR1 LNHDA, CDR2 SQIVND (reference sequence). V lost 5 bases and J 5 bases, leaving 11 bases between the germline ends. The CDR3 sequence: CASSPGAGDTQYF. The CDR3 DNA reads TGTGCCAGTAGTCCCGGAGCAGGAGATACGCAGTATTTT.

For this clone: It may be a read error: a sequence one base away is much more abundant. This sequence joins TRBV14 and TRBJ2-3, with D maybe TRBD1 (6 bases). The CDR3 runs 12 residues. The V gene's germline CDR1 is SGHDN and CDR2 FVKESK. The CDR3 loop is CAGSQQGWTQYF. The CDR3 coding sequence is TGTGCCGGCAGCCAGCAGGGGTGGACGCAGTATTTT.

This clone was seen repeatedly, ten times or more. The V gene is TRBV28, the J gene TRBJ1-5, with D perhaps TRBD1 (6 bases). Per the germline V gene, CDR1 is MDHEN and CDR2 is SYDVKM. The CDR3 spans 15 residues. Trimming stripped 6 bases from V and 3 bases from J, with 15 bases between. CDR3 in DNA: TGTGCCAGCAGCAAGGGGGGGGACACCAATCAGCCCCAGCATTTT. Its translation: CASSKGGDTNQPQHF.

This clone has at least ten counts. The chain joins TRBV20-1 to TRBJ2-7; 14 bases line up with TRBD2. V trimming: 0 bases; J trimming: 5 bases; junction bases outside the gene matches: 9. The CDR3 runs 17 residues. CDR1 and CDR2 (germline): DFQATT, SNEGSKA (reference sequence). CDR3 amino acids: CSARDTAWTSGRNEQYF. CDR3 DNA sequence: TGCAGTGCTAGAGATACGGCGTGGACTAGCGGGAGGAACGAGCAGTACTTC.

This clone was counted ten times or more. This may arise from a read error, as a much more abundant clone is one base away. The chain is built from TRBV6-1 and TRBJ2-3; 10 positions agree with TRBD2. This CDR3 contains 13 residues. Germline V gives CDR1 MNHNS, CDR2 SASEGT. The CDR3 DNA is TGTGCCGGCAGTCTAGCGGGAGTAGATACGCAGTATTTT. Its protein product is CAGSLAGVDTQYF.

The table lists this clone with many counts. The chain couples TRBV18 to TRBJ2-3; 8 nucleotides agree with TRBD2. Trimming at V came to 4 bases and at J to 3 bases, leaving 3 bases not matched to a gene. CDR3 length: 14 amino acids. CDR1 and CDR2 from the germline V gene are KGHSH and LQKENI. CDR3 protein: CASSRRLATDTQYF. DNA of the CDR3: TGTGCCAGCTCACGCAGACTAGCGACAGATACGCAGTATTTT. Together with reference TRBV18 and TRBJ2-3, the CDR3 gives the full variable domain: NAGVMQNPRHLVRRRGQEARLRCSPMKGHSHVYWYRQLPEEGLKFMVYLQKENIIDESGMPKERFSAEFPKEGPSILRIQQVVRGDSAAYFCASSRRLATDTQYFGPGTRLTVL.

Remarks on this clone: This sample also contains other DNA sequences that code for the same CDR3. The gene calls are TRBV7-9 and TRBJ2-2; 7 nucleotides line up with TRBD1. Germline lookup yields CDR1 SEHNR and CDR2 FQNEAQ (reference sequence). The CDR3 consists of 15 residues. V lost 5 bases to trimming and J lost 11 bases; unmatched junction nucleotides: 14. The CDR3 DNA is TGTGCCAGCAGCCAGACGACGGACAGGCTCGGAGAGCTGTTTTTT. Its translation: CASSQTTDRLGELFF.

This clone was counted at least ten times. The V gene is TRBV20-1, the J gene TRBJ1-1; D not resolved. V was shortened by 4 bases and J by 4 bases, with 10 bases between the two germline ends. The CDR3 covers 12 residues. In germline, CDR1 is DFQATT, CDR2 SNEGSKA (reference sequence). CDR3 sequence: CSAISMSTEAFF. The CDR3, as DNA: TGCAGTGCTATCTCCATGAGCACTGAAGCTTTCTTT.

Many counts were recorded for this clone. The chain couples TRBV18 to TRBJ2-2; 9 positions match TRBD2. After removal of 0 bases from V and 4 bases from J, the junction contained 9 bases not matched to a gene. CDR1 and CDR2 from the germline V gene are KGHSH and LQKENI. This CDR3 is 18 amino acids long. The CDR3 spells CASSPPGLAGVGTGELFF. In nucleotides, the CDR3 is TGTGCCAGCTCACCACCTGGGTTAGCGGGAGTCGGCACCGGGGAGCTGTTTTTT.

This clone was counted at least ten times. The gene calls are TRBV3-1 and TRBJ1-3; 7 nucleotides align to TRBD1. The V gene end was trimmed by 1 base and the J gene end by 0 bases; junction bases not matched to a gene: 3. Germline assignment: CDR1 LGHDT and CDR2 YNNKEL (reference sequence). The CDR3 spans 16 residues. CDR3: CASSQGTGFSGNTIYF. The CDR3 DNA is TGTGCCAGCAGCCAAGGGACAGGCTTCTCTGGAAACACCATATATTTT.

This clone was seen at least ten times. The chain carries TRBV27 and TRBJ2-3; D unclear. The CDR3 loop spans 14 amino acids. The germline V gene encodes CDR1 MNHEY and CDR2 SMNVEV (reference sequence). The V end lost 6 bases, the J end lost 1 base, and 11 bases lay between the germline ends. The CDR3 region is CASSIGDRTDTQYF. The CDR3 DNA reads TGTGCCAGCAGCATAGGAGACCGCACAGATACGCAGTATTTT.

This clone has a count of ten or more. The chain is built from TRBV6-1 and TRBJ2-3, with D perhaps assigned TRBD1 or TRBD2 (6 bases each). The CDR3 sequence is 13 residues long. V lost 6 bases and J 6 bases, leaving 13 bases between the germline ends. The germline V gene encodes CDR1 MNHNS and CDR2 SASEGT. The CDR3 sequence: CASSRGPGDTQYF. CDR3 DNA: TGTGCCAGCAGCCGGGGGCCAGGGGATACGCAGTATTTT.

This clone was seen ten or more times. A much more abundant neighbour one base away suggests this may be a read error. At the DNA level, this CDR3 is encoded by other sequences in the same sample as well. The chain joins TRBV6-1 to TRBJ1-1; no clear D gene. Germline V lookup: CDR1 MNHNS, CDR2 SASEGT. The CDR3 is 17 amino acids. CDR3 nucleotides: TGCGCCAGCAGTGGAATATTTACCGCTGTCGGGAACACTGAAGCTTTCTTT. Encoded protein: CASSGIFTAVGNTEAFF.

This clone has ten or more counts. The CDR3 sequence: CASSPGEEAFF. The CDR3 DNA is TGTGCCAGCTCACCCGGGGAAGAAGCTTTCTTT. The V call is TRBV18, the J call TRBJ1-1; unclear D gene. The V gene's germline CDR1 is KGHSH and CDR2 LQKENI. The V gene lost 3 bases and the J gene lost 8 bases, with 7 bases spanning the gap. The CDR3 totals 11 residues.